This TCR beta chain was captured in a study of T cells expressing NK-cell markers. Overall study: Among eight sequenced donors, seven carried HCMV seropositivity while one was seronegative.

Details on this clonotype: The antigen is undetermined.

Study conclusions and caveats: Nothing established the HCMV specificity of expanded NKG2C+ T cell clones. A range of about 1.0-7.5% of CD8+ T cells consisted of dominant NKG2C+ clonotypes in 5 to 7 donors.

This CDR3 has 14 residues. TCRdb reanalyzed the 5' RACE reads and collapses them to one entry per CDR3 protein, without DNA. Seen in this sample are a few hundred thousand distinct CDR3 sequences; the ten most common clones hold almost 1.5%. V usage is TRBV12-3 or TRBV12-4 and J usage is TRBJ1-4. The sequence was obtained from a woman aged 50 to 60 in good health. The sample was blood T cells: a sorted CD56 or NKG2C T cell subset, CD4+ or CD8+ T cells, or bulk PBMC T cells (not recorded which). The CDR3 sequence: CASSLSGSREKLFF.